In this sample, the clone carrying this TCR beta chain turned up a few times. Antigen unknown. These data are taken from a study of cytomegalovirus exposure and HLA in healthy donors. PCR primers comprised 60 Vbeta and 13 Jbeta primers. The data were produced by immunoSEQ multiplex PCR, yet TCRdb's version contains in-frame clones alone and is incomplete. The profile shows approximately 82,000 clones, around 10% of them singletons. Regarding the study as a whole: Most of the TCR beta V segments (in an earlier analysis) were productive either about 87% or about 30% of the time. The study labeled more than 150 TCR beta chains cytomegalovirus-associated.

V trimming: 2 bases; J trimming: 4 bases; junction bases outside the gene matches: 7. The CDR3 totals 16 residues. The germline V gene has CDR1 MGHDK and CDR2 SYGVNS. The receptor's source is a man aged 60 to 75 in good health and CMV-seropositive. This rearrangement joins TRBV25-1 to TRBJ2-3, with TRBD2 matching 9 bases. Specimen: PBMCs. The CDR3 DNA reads TGTGCCAGCAGTGAAAGTAAGATAGCGGGAGCAGATACGCAGTATTTT. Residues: CASSESKIAGADTQYF. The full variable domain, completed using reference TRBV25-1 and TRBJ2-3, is EADIYQTPRYLVIGTGKKITLECSQTMGHDKMYWYQQDPGMELHLIHYSYGVNSTEKGDLSSESTVSRIRTEHFPLTLESARPSHTSQYLCASSESKIAGADTQYFGPGTRLTVL.